The 19 T cell receptor beta chains listed next were all sequenced from one sample in a study of T cell responses to AZD1222 COVID-19 vaccine. Produced via immunoSEQ multiplex PCR; TCRdb's table is partial and in-frame only. The sample holds roughly 100,000 clones, about 92% seen once. The material sequenced was peripheral blood, taken 28 days after the second AZD1222 dose. These receptor sequences come from an adult who received the AZD1222 COVID-19 vaccine.

The J gene is TRBJ1-1, the V gene TRBV7-5. TRBV7-5 is designated a pseudogene. The CDR3 totals 13 residues. CDR3 bases: TGTGTCATCAAAAGACGGGGACACACTGAAGCTTTCTTT. Translating it yields CVIKRRGHTEAFF.

The chain has TRBV6-4 and TRBJ2-7, with D perhaps matching TRBD2 (5 bases). The germline V gene has CDR1 MRHNA and CDR2 SNTAGT. The CDR3 spans 13 residues. Trimming pared 8 bases from V and 0 bases from J, leaving 11 bases between. CDR3 sequence reads: CASHLEGSYEQYF. CDR3 in DNA: TGTGCCAGCCACCTCGAGGGCTCCTACGAGCAGTACTTC.

V is TRBV3-1 (or the pseudogene TRBV3-2) and J is TRBJ2-4; 15 bases match TRBD2. The V gene end was trimmed by 4 bases and the J gene end by 7 bases; junction bases not matched to a gene: 11. The germline V gene has CDR1 LGHDT and CDR2 YNNKEL (reference sequence). There are 18 residues in the CDR3. The CDR3 spells CASSLAGLAGGLMNIQYF. The CDR3 bases are TGTGCCAGCAGCCTCGCCGGACTAGCGGGGGGGCTAATGAACATTCAGTACTTC.

The CDR3 DNA sequence: TGCGCCAGCAGTCGGGGGTCAGAAGAGACCCAGTACTTC. As protein: CASSRGSEETQYF. The genes are TRBV10-2 and TRBJ2-5; D perhaps matches TRBD2 (6 bases). CDR3 length: 13 residues. V was clipped by 5 bases and J by 3 bases, with 10 bases between them. CDR1 WSHSY and CDR2 SAAADI come from the germline V gene.

The chain carries TRBV3-1 (or the pseudogene TRBV3-2) and TRBJ2-2, with unresolved D. The CDR3 length is 16 residues. V was shortened by 4 bases and J by 0 bases, with 12 bases between the two germline ends. Germline V gene lookup returns CDR1 LGHDT and CDR2 YNNKEL (reference sequence). The CDR3 bases are TGTGCCAGCAGCCCATCCAGAGGATCGAACACCGGGGAGCTGTTTTTT. It specifies CASSPSRGSNTGELFF.

The V and J genes are TRBV21-1 and TRBJ2-6; TRBD2 reflects the table's D call only, with no check against the DNA. TRBV21-1 is recorded as a pseudogene. The CDR3 is made up of 23 amino acids. The CDR3 is CASSKVGRLAGGPGSSGANVLTF. The CDR3 DNA follows: TGTGCCAGCAGCAAAGTGGGCCGACTAGCGGGGGGCCCTGGGTCATCTGGGGCCAACGTCCTGACTTTC.

This chain joins TRBV4-3 and TRBJ2-2; D is undetermined. Deletions cut 0 bases from V and 6 bases from J, with 17 bases between. Germline V gene lookup returns CDR1 LGHNA and CDR2 YSLEER. The CDR3 has 17 amino acids. CDR3 sequence: CASSQDVWGGGSGELFF. The DNA for the CDR3 is TGCGCCAGCAGCCAAGATGTCTGGGGTGGCGGCTCCGGGGAGCTGTTTTTT.

J is TRBJ2-7 and V is TRBV6-2 or TRBV6-3, with D uncertain. The CDR3 totals 17 residues. Germline V gene sequence: CDR1 MNHEY, CDR2 SVGEGT. V lost 2 bases and J lost 3, with 20 bases in between. CDR3 DNA: TGTGCCAGCAGTTACGTCGATAGGGCGCGCCTAAACTACGAGCAGTACTTC. It translates to CASSYVDRARLNYEQYF.

This clone came up a few times. V usage is TRBV5-4 and J usage is TRBJ2-2; D unclear. The germline gives CDR1 SGHNT, CDR2 YYREEE (reference sequence). V was pared by 0 bases and J by 0 bases, with 9 bases between. The CDR3 consists of 16 residues. The CDR3 reads CASSLGTYANTGELFF. CDR3 DNA sequence: TGTGCCAGCAGCTTGGGAACCTACGCGAACACCGGGGAGCTGTTTTTT.

This sequence joins TRBV7-9 and TRBJ2-7, with unresolved D. The V and J ends lost 3 bases and 3 bases respectively, with 12 bases between them. This CDR3 region has 14 residues. The germline V gene encodes CDR1 SEHNR and CDR2 FQNEAQ (reference sequence). CDR3 residues: CASSFSDTDYEQYF. DNA of the CDR3: TGTGCCAGCAGCTTTTCCGACACCGACTACGAGCAGTACTTC.

The chain links TRBV7-2 to TRBJ2-2; 7 bases fit TRBD1. The CDR3 has 15 residues. J gave up 3 bases and V 7 bases, and 8 bases lay outside the gene matches. Germline V CDR1 and CDR2: SGHTA, FQGNSA. CDR3 coding DNA: TGTGCCAGCAATAGACAGGGAGTCGACACCGGGGAGCTGTTTTTT. Translation: CASNRQGVDTGELFF.

The V and J genes are TRBV5-4 and TRBJ1-2; D may be TRBD1 (6 bases). The CDR3 totals 12 residues. The V and J ends lost 5 bases and 7 bases respectively, with 12 bases between them. Germline CDR1 is SGHNT and CDR2 is YYREEE (reference sequence). The CDR3 DNA sequence: TGTGCCAGCAGTTTACAGGGAGGTGGCTACACCTTC. Residues: CASSLQGGGYTF. The variable domain in full, completed from reference TRBV5-4 and TRBJ1-2, reads ETGVTQSPTHLIKTRGQQVTLRCSSQSGHNTVSWYQQALGQGPQFIFQYYREEENGRGNFPPRFSGLQFPNYSSELNVNALELDDSALYLCASSLQGGGYTFGSGTRLTVV.

V is TRBV5-1 and J is TRBJ1-2, with TRBD1 identical over 7 bases. With V trimmed by 0 bases and J by 1 base, 6 bases remained unmatched. This CDR3 has 16 residues. Germline lookup yields CDR1 SGHRS and CDR2 YFSETQ. This CDR3 is CASSLGQGRYNYGYTF. The CDR3 DNA sequence: TGCGCCAGCAGCTTGGGACAGGGAAGATATAACTATGGCTACACCTTC.

This chain uses TRBV12-3 or TRBV12-4 with TRBJ1-1; TRBD1 matches at 9 bases. V trimming: 8 bases; J trimming: 11 bases; junction bases outside the gene matches: 12. The CDR3 spans 13 residues. CDR3 coding DNA: TGTGCCAGCTGGGCGGGGGGACAGGGCACGGCTTTCTTT. Protein product: CASWAGGQGTAFF.

V is TRBV18 and J is TRBJ2-2; TRBD1 is a possible D gene (6 bases). Between the trimmed V and J ends, which lost 4 bases and 1 base, there was a span of 13 bases. The CDR3 totals 16 residues. Germline CDR1 reads KGHSH; CDR2 reads LQKENI. The CDR3 region is CASSLSDSRNTGELFF. The CDR3 DNA reads as TGTGCCAGCTCACTATCGGACAGCCGGAACACCGGGGAGCTGTTTTTT.

J is TRBJ2-3 and V is TRBV6-5; D not certain. The CDR3 has 14 amino acids. Deletions cut 5 bases from V and 4 bases from J, with 13 bases between. Looked up from germline, CDR1 is MNHEY and CDR2 is SVGAGI. The CDR3 here is CASSPLLGSDTQYF. Here the CDR3 DNA reads TGTGCCAGCAGTCCCCTATTGGGGTCAGATACGCAGTATTTT.

The genes are TRBV18 and TRBJ2-7; 10 nucleotides match TRBD1. This CDR3 contains 16 residues. The germline CDR1 and CDR2 sequences are KGHSH and LQKENI. V lost 3 bases, J lost 5 bases, and 10 bases stayed unmatched. CDR3 amino acids: CASSPIRDRGLDEQYF. The CDR3 DNA reads as TGTGCCAGCTCACCGATCCGAGACAGGGGGCTGGACGAGCAGTACTTC.

The chain links TRBV19 to TRBJ2-3, with 7 bases identical to TRBD1. The germline V gene encodes CDR1 LNHDA and CDR2 SQIVND (reference sequence). V lost 8 bases to trimming and J lost 0 bases; unmatched junction nucleotides: 5. This CDR3 comprises 14 residues. Here the CDR3 reads CASARQGSTDTQYF. In DNA form, the CDR3 reads TGTGCCAGTGCTAGACAGGGAAGCACAGATACGCAGTATTTT.

The chain links TRBV18 to TRBJ2-5; 12 positions match TRBD2. The V and J ends lost 5 bases and 4 bases, in that order; junction bases with no gene match: 8. This CDR3 is built from 16 residues. Germline V gives CDR1 KGHSH, CDR2 LQKENI. The CDR3 nucleotides are TGTGCCAGCTCATCCGGACTAGCGGGGTTTCGAGAGACCCAGTACTTC. Translation: CASSSGLAGFRETQYF.